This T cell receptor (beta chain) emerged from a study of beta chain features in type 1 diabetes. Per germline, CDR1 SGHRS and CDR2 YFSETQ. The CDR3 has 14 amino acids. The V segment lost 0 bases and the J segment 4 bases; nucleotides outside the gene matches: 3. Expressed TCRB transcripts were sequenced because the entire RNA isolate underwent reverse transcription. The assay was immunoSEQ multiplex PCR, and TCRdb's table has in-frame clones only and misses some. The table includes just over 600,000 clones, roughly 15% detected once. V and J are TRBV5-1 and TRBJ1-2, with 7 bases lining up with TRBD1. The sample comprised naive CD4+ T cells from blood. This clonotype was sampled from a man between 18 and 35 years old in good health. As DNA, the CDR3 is TGCGCCAGCAGCTTGGAGGACAGGTCCTATGGCTACACCTTC. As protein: CASSLEDRSYGYTF.